This TCR beta chain was sequenced for a study of CXCR3-negative and CXCR3-positive naive CD8 T cells. Study-wide results and caveats: Naive cells positive for CXCR3 carried more hydrophobic TRB CDR3s than CXCR3-negative ones. Most assays used freshly isolated PBMCs, as cryopreservation partially reduced CXCR3.

The CDR3 sequence is 16 residues long. Germline lookup yields CDR1 LNHDA and CDR2 SQIVND (reference sequence). Each CD8+ T cell subset was sorted in triplicate, around 300,000 cells each. Identification of naive CD8+ T cells rested on CD45RO-CCR7+CD27+CD95- status. In preparing the TRB cDNA libraries, 5' RACE with UMI labels was used. TCRdb reprocessed the 5' RACE reads and keeps a single row for each CDR3 protein, giving no DNA. Its clone listing holds about 92,000 distinct CDR3 sequences. In regard to this clonotype: As yet, its antigen is unknown.

The rearrangement joins TRBV19 to TRBJ2-1; the D gene TCRdb calls, TRBD2, cannot be checked with no DNA. The receptor's source is a human donor in good health. Some clones in this sample may be carry-over from other donors' samples. The sequencing input was naive CXCR3- CD8+ T cells from blood. Stated subset: CD45RO-CCR7+CD27+CD95- naive CD8+ T cells lacking CXCR3 (TNR3-). CDR3: CASTRTSGISYNEQFF.